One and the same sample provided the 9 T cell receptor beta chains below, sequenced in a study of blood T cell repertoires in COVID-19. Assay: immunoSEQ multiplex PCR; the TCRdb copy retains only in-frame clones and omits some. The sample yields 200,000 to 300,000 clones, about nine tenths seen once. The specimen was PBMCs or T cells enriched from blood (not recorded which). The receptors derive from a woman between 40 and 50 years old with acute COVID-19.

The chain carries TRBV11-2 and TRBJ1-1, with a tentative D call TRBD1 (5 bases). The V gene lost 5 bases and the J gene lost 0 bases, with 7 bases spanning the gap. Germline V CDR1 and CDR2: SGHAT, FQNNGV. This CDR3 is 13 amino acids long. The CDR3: CASSQQVNTEAFF. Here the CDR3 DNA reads TGTGCCAGCAGCCAACAGGTGAACACTGAAGCTTTCTTT. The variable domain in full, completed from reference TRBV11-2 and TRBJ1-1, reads EAGVAQSPRYKIIEKRQSVAFWCNPISGHATLYWYQQILGQGPKLLIQFQNNGVVDDSQLPKDRFSAERLKGVDSTLKIQPAKLEDSAVYLCASSQQVNTEAFFGQGTRLTVV.

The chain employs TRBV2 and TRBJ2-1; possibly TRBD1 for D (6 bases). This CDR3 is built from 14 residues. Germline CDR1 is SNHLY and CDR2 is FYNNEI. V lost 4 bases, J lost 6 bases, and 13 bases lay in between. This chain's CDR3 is CASSGQGSLNEQFF. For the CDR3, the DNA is TGTGCCAGCAGTGGTCAGGGGTCTCTCAATGAGCAGTTCTTC.

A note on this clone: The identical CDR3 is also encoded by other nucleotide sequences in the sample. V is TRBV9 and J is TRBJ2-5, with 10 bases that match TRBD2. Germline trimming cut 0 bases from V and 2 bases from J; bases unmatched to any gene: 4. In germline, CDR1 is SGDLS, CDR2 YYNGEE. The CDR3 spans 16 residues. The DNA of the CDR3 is TGTGCCAGCAGCGTAGGAATAGCGGGGGGTCAAGAGACCCAGTACTTC. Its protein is CASSVGIAGGQETQYF.

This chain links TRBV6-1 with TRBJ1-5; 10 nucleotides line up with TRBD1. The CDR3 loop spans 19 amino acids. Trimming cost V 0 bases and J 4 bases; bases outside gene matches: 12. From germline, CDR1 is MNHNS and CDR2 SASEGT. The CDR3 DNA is TGTGCCAGCAGTGAAGCGCTTTTGGGACAGGGGAAAGGGAATCAGCCCCAGCATTTT. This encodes CASSEALLGQGKGNQPQHF.

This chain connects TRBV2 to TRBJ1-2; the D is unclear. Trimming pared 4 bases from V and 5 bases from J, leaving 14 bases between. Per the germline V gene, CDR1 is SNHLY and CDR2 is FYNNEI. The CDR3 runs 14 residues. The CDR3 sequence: CASSGQLGPYGYTF. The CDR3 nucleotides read TGTGCCAGCAGTGGGCAGCTGGGCCCTTATGGCTACACCTTC.

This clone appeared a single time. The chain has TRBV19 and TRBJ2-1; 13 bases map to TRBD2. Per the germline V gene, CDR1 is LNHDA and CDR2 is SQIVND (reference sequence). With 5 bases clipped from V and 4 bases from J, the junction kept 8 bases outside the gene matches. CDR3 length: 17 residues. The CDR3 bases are TGTGCCAGTAGTCCCCGACTAGCGGGAGGCCTATACAATGAGCAGTTCTTC. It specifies CASSPRLAGGLYNEQFF.

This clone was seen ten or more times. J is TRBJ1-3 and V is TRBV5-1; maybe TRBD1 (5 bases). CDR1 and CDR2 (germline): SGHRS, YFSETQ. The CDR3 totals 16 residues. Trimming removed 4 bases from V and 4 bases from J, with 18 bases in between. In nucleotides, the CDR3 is TGCGCCAGCAGCCACGGCCTGGAGGGGTCCGGAAACACCATATATTTT. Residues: CASSHGLEGSGNTIYF.

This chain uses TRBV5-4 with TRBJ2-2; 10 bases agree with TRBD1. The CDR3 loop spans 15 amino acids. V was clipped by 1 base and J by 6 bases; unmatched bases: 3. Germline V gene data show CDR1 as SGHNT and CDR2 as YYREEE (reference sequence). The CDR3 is CASSLWDRGPGELFF. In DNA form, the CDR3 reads TGTGCCAGCAGCTTGTGGGACAGGGGCCCCGGGGAGCTGTTTTTT.

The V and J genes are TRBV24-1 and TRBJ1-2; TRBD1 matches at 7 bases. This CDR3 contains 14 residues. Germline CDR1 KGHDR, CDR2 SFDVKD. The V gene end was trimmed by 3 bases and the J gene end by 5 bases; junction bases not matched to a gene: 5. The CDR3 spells CATSDPTGRYGYTF. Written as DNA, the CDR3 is TGTGCCACCAGTGATCCGACAGGGCGGTATGGCTACACCTTC.